This TCR beta chain was recorded in a study of T cells in Graves' hyperthyroidism and ophthalmopathy. Study-wide points: The model's output predicted ophthalmopathy at a median of roughly seven months prior to onset. In blood, most of the thyroid clonotypes expanded above 0.001 were also present.

Germline assignment: CDR1 SGHTA and CDR2 FQGTGA. The CDR3 is 18 residues long. The J segment lost 0 bases and the V segment lost 5 bases, leaving 8 bases of the junction unmatched. Template material for amplifying TCR beta CDR3 regions consisted of RNA transcripts. Researchers ran a first-round RT-PCR on the TCR CDR3 using the HTBI primer set. MiXCR, run by TCRdb on the multiplex PCR reads, gives a single entry per CDR3 protein. The sample includes roughly 700,000 distinct CDR3 sequences, around 15% of them seen just once. This clonotype was detected many times. What it binds is not known. This TCR came from a man aged 50 to 60 with Graves' hyperthyroidism. This sequence joins TRBV7-3 and TRBJ2-1, with 12 bases that match TRBD2. Specimen: blood. CDR3 bases: TGTGCCAGCAGCATGACTAGCGGGAGCCCATTCTCCTACAATGAGCAGTTCTTC. Its protein is CASSMTSGSPFSYNEQFF.